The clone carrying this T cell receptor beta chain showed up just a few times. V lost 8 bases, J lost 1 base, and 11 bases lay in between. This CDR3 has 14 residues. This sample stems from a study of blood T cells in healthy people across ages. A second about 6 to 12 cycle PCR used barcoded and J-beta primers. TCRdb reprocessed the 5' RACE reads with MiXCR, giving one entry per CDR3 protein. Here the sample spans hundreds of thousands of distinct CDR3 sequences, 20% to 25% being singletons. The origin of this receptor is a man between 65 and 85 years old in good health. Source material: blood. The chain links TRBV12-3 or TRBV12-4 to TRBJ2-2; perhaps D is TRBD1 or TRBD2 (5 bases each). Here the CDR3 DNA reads TGTGCCAGCGAGGGGCTACAGAACACCGGGGAGCTGTTTTTT. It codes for CASEGLQNTGELFF.